These 12 T cell receptor beta chains share one sample of origin, sequenced in a study of molecular identifiers for immune sequencing clone quantification. From the PCR reads, TCRdb called clonotypes with MiXCR, one entry per CDR3 protein. The sample records about 510,000 distinct CDR3 sequences, 20% to 25% being singletons. The specimen was naive CD8+ T cells from blood, with Jurkat cell RNA spiked in. The subset is: FACS-sorted CD8+CD4-CCR7+CD45RA+ naive T cells. The receptor source for this set is a human donor in good health. Some libraries in this study had Jurkat cell RNA spiked in.

Turning to this clonotype: Being one base from a much bigger clone, this may be a read error. The chain uses TRBV5-1 and TRBJ1-1; a possible D gene is TRBD1 (6 bases). The CDR3 consists of 17 residues. Trimming shortened V by 7 bases and J by 2 bases, and 24 bases separated the two germline ends. The germline V gene encodes CDR1 SGHRS and CDR2 YFSETQ. CDR3 bases: TGCGCCAGCGGCCCCACGAGACCGGGACAATACAACACTGAAGCTTTCTTT. It specifies CASGPTRPGQYNTEAFF.

The chain couples TRBV20-1 to TRBJ1-3, with D maybe TRBD1 (6 bases). This CDR3 comprises 14 residues. Germline values: CDR1 DFQATT, CDR2 SNEGSKA (reference sequence). V was trimmed by 3 bases and J by 0 bases, leaving 9 bases between them. CDR3 nucleotide sequence: TGCAGTGCTAGCGAAGGGGGCTCTGGAAACACCATATATTTT. Translation: CSASEGGSGNTIYF.

The rearrangement links TRBV19 to TRBJ1-5; the match to TRBD1 covers 7 bases. The junction had 4 bases not matched to a gene; V was cut back by 7 bases and J by 1 base. The CDR3 spans 14 residues. CDR1 and CDR2 from the germline V gene are LNHDA and SQIVND (reference sequence). The CDR3 nucleotides are TGTGCCAGTAATTTCAGGGGGAGCAATCAGCCCCAGCATTTT. Encoded protein: CASNFRGSNQPQHF.

Comment on this clonotype: A much larger clone is a single base away; this may be a read error. The V gene is TRBV4-1, the J gene TRBJ2-7, with 9 bases identical to TRBD1. This CDR3 contains 15 residues. Germline assignment: CDR1 MGHRA and CDR2 YSYEKL. CDR3 sequence (DNA): TGCGCCGGCAGCCAATGGACAGGGGCGAGCTACGAGCAGTACTTC. It encodes CAGSQWTGASYEQYF.

In regard to this clonotype: At one boundary the junction diverges from the germline segment, which might be a read error. V and J are TRBV4-1 and TRBJ2-3; 8 positions match TRBD1. Germline-derived CDR1 and CDR2 are MGHRA and YSYEKL. The CDR3 consists of 12 residues. CDR3 coding DNA: TGCGCCAGCAGCCCTGGGACAGGTACGCAGTATTTT. Protein: CASSPGTGTQYF.

Concerning this clonotype itself: This could be a read error, since a much larger clone is one nucleotide away. This chain connects TRBV9 to TRBJ2-1; the D gene is possibly TRBD2 (6 bases). V was pared by 4 bases and J by 9 bases, with 23 bases between. The CDR3 has 16 amino acids. Per germline, CDR1 SGDLS and CDR2 YYNGEE. Here the CDR3 reads CASSLPLGTGIGEQFF. CDR3 DNA: TGTGCCAGCAGCCTCCCCCTGGGGACTGGCATAGGTGAGCAGTTCTTC.

This clonotype was seen a handful of times. V is TRBV11-2 and J is TRBJ2-5; 8 positions agree with TRBD2. The CDR3 consists of 18 residues. After removal of 5 bases from V and 0 bases from J, the junction contained 14 bases not matched to a gene. Germline CDR1 is SGHAT and CDR2 is FQNNGV. The CDR3 loop reads CASSPGQSGRLYQETQYF. The CDR3 region has the DNA TGTGCCAGCAGCCCCGGGCAGAGCGGGAGATTGTACCAAGAGACCCAGTACTTC.

This clonotype was counted a single time. The chain is built from TRBV12-5 and TRBJ1-1; no definite D call. The CDR3 is 12 residues long. Germline lookup yields CDR1 LGHNT and CDR2 FRNRAP. The V and J ends lost 6 bases and 10 bases respectively, with 15 bases between them. CDR3 sequence (DNA): TGTGCTAGTGGCGACCGAAACGAGGGAGCTTTCTTT. It is translated as CASGDRNEGAFF.

This clonotype was picked up many times. The chain uses TRBV6-2 or TRBV6-3 and TRBJ2-5; D perhaps matches TRBD2 (6 bases). Germline CDR1 MNHEY, CDR2 SVGEGT. The germline V and J ends were trimmed by 7 bases and 0 bases, with 9 bases remaining between them. This CDR3 region has 13 residues. CDR3 nucleotides: TGTGCCAGCAACGCGGGATACCAAGAGACCCAGTACTTC. Its translation: CASNAGYQETQYF.

This chain uses TRBV5-8 with TRBJ1-1; perhaps TRBD1 as D (6 bases). The CDR3 spans 12 residues. Deletions cut 8 bases from V and 6 bases from J, with 14 bases between. Germline assignment: CDR1 SGHTS and CDR2 YDEGEE. The CDR3 nucleotides are TGTGCCAGAAGCCGCAGGGGCTCTGAAGCTTTCTTT. This sequence encodes CARSRRGSEAFF.

A word on this clonotype: Being one base from a much bigger clone, this may be a read error. The J gene is TRBJ2-5, the V gene TRBV7-2; 10 positions agree with TRBD2. The CDR3 contains 15 residues. Germline V CDR1 and CDR2: SGHTA, FQGNSA. The junction had 12 bases not matched to a gene; V was cut back by 5 bases and J by 9 bases. CDR3 coding DNA: TGTGCCAGCAGCCCCGGGACTAGCGTATTCGAGGCCCAGTACTTC. The encoded protein is CASSPGTSVFEAQYF.

The chain links TRBV7-2 to TRBJ2-3; the D call may be TRBD1 or TRBD2 (6 bases each). CDR3 length: 15 residues. Germline CDR1 and CDR2: SGHTA and FQGNSA. The germline V and J ends were trimmed by 5 bases and 3 bases, with 15 bases remaining between them. The CDR3 DNA follows: TGTGCCAGCAGCCCAGCATGGGGGGCGACAGATACGCAGTATTTT. This codes for CASSPAWGATDTQYF.